These 20 T cell receptor beta chains were sequenced from one sample in a study of blood T cell repertoires in COVID-19. Assay used: immunoSEQ multiplex PCR; TCRdb lists only in-frame clones, some missing. The table has around 300,000 clones, 85% seen once; the top ten hold about 14%. The sequenced material came from peripheral blood. These receptors were obtained from a human donor in a cohort sampled during active COVID-19.

The J gene is TRBJ2-7, the V gene TRBV11-2; 8 bases fit TRBD2. Germline-derived CDR1 and CDR2 are SGHAT and FQNNGV. Unmatched junction bases numbered 17, after V lost 5 bases and J lost 2 bases. The CDR3 is 18 residues long. CDR3 sequence: CASSITLGRGGPAYEQYF. DNA of the CDR3: TGTGCCAGCAGCATAACCCTAGGCCGCGGGGGGCCTGCCTACGAGCAGTACTTC.

CDR3: CASSRQGSKNIQYF. The CDR3 DNA reads as TGTGCCAGCAGCCGACAGGGGTCCAAAAACATTCAGTACTTC. This chain joins TRBV3-1 (or the pseudogene TRBV3-2) and TRBJ2-4, with TRBD1 identical over 8 bases. CDR3 size: 14 residues. Germline loops: CDR1 LGHDT, CDR2 YNNKEL (reference sequence). Unmatched junction bases numbered 1, after V lost 4 bases and J lost 2 bases.

This clone was recorded once. Other DNA sequences of this sample code for an identical CDR3. V usage is TRBV5-1 and J usage is TRBJ2-7, with D possibly TRBD2 on 6 matching bases. The CDR3 spans 14 residues. The V gene lost 0 bases and the J gene lost 2 bases, with 9 bases spanning the gap. Germline V CDR1 and CDR2: SGHRS, YFSETQ. The CDR3 sequence: CASSLERAAYEQYF. CDR3 sequence (DNA): TGCGCCAGCAGCTTGGAGCGGGCGGCCTACGAGCAGTACTTC.

V usage is TRBV7-9 and J usage is TRBJ1-3; D call uncertain. The CDR3 extends over 13 amino acids. Germline lookup yields CDR1 SEHNR and CDR2 FQNEAQ (reference sequence). Trimming took off 5 bases at V and 1 base at J, with 6 bases between the two ends. As DNA, the CDR3 is TGTGCCAGCAGCCCACAGTCTGGAAACACCATATATTTT. Protein product: CASSPQSGNTIYF.

The V gene is TRBV5-6, the J gene TRBJ2-5; 10 bases agree with TRBD1. Per germline, CDR1 SGHDT and CDR2 YYEEEE. The CDR3 length is 17 residues. V lost 4 bases, J lost 1 base, and 10 bases stayed unmatched. CDR3 in amino acids: CASSQMRDRGGQETQYF. The DNA for the CDR3 is TGTGCCAGCAGCCAAATGCGGGACAGGGGAGGCCAAGAGACCCAGTACTTC.

The rearrangement uses TRBV5-6 and TRBJ2-5; D is unclear. The CDR3 length is 15 residues. The germline V gene encodes CDR1 SGHDT and CDR2 YYEEEE. Trimming left V 3 bases short and J 5 bases short, with 17 bases between. DNA for the CDR3: TGTGCCAGCAGCTCCACCTCCGCCGGTGCCGAGACCCAGTACTTC. Its protein is CASSSTSAGAETQYF.

A remark on this clone: The same CDR3 also results from other DNA sequences found in this sample. The chain recombines TRBV7-2 with TRBJ1-2; D is unresolved. V was cut by 1 base and J by 2 bases, with 5 bases left in between. The CDR3 covers 13 residues. Germline loops: CDR1 SGHTA, CDR2 FQGNSA. CDR3 amino acids: CASSLDGNYGYTF. DNA of the CDR3: TGTGCCAGCAGCTTAGATGGCAACTATGGCTACACCTTC.

This rearrangement joins TRBV19 to TRBJ1-5, with 8 nucleotides matching TRBD1. From germline, CDR1 is LNHDA and CDR2 SQIVND (reference sequence). The CDR3 loop spans 15 amino acids. Germline trimming cut 1 base from V and 3 bases from J; bases unmatched to any gene: 2. The CDR3 DNA sequence: TGTGCCAGTAGTATAGCCAGGGGGCCCAATCAGCCCCAGCATTTT. This gives the protein CASSIARGPNQPQHF.

The V and J genes are TRBV5-4 and TRBJ1-4; 7 bases agree with TRBD1. The length of the CDR3 is 15 residues. The J segment lost 4 bases and the V segment lost 5 bases, leaving 8 bases of the junction unmatched. Looked up from germline, CDR1 is SGHNT and CDR2 is YYREEE (reference sequence). CDR3 residues: CASSFTGAGNEKLFF. CDR3 DNA: TGTGCCAGCAGTTTTACAGGGGCGGGTAATGAAAAACTGTTTTTT. Together with reference TRBV5-4 and TRBJ1-4, the CDR3 gives the full variable domain: ETGVTQSPTHLIKTRGQQVTLRCSSQSGHNTVSWYQQALGQGPQFIFQYYREEENGRGNFPPRFSGLQFPNYSSELNVNALELDDSALYLCASSFTGAGNEKLFFGSGTQLSVL.

The chain uses TRBV6-4 and TRBJ2-7, with TRBD1 as a possible D gene (6 bases). V was pared by 10 bases and J by 3 bases, with 28 bases between. The CDR3 sequence is 17 residues long. Germline V gene data show CDR1 as MRHNA and CDR2 as SNTAGT. The CDR3, as DNA: TGTGCCACCACTTTGGGTTGGTTCCGGGACATCTTCTACGAGCAGTACTTC. This sequence encodes CATTLGWFRDIFYEQYF.

This chain uses TRBV25-1 with TRBJ2-3; TRBD2 matches 9 bases. Germline V gene sequence: CDR1 MGHDK, CDR2 SYGVNS. This CDR3 is 14 amino acids long. Unmatched junction bases numbered 2, after V lost 3 bases and J lost 4 bases. CDR3 in DNA: TGTGCCAGCAGTGATGCGGGAGGGCCAGATACGCAGTATTTT. It codes for CASSDAGGPDTQYF.

The chain is built from TRBV6-6 and TRBJ2-7; 10 bases agree with TRBD1. V dropped 7 bases and J dropped 4; count of bases not matched to a gene: 7. Germline values: CDR1 MNHNY, CDR2 SVGAGI (reference sequence). The CDR3 consists of 14 residues. For the CDR3, the DNA is TGTGCCAGCAAAACCCGGACAGGGGGGTACGAGCAGTACTTC. This sequence encodes CASKTRTGGYEQYF.

The V and J genes are TRBV11-2 and TRBJ2-2; 7 bases are a match to TRBD1. Germline V gene sequence: CDR1 SGHAT, CDR2 FQNNGV. Trimming at V came to 3 bases and at J to 4 bases, leaving 5 bases not matched to a gene. The CDR3 totals 15 residues. CDR3 sequence (DNA): TGTGCCAGCAGCTTCAGACAGGGAAGCACCGGGGAGCTGTTTTTT. It specifies CASSFRQGSTGELFF. The whole variable domain, filled in from reference TRBV11-2 and TRBJ2-2, reads EAGVAQSPRYKIIEKRQSVAFWCNPISGHATLYWYQQILGQGPKLLIQFQNNGVVDDSQLPKDRFSAERLKGVDSTLKIQPAKLEDSAVYLCASSFRQGSTGELFFGEGSRLTVL.

The V call is TRBV9, the J call TRBJ1-4; 8 nucleotides line up with TRBD1. J lost 5 bases, V lost 3 bases, and 6 bases had no gene match. Germline V lookup: CDR1 SGDLS, CDR2 YYNGEE. The CDR3 covers 15 residues. This CDR3 reads CASSAFGQGNEKLFF. The DNA of the CDR3 is TGTGCCAGCAGCGCGTTTGGACAGGGAAATGAAAAACTGTTTTTT. The full variable domain, completed using reference TRBV9 and TRBJ1-4, is DSGVTQTPKHLITATGQRVTLRCSPRSGDLSVYWYQQSLDQGLQFLIQYYNGEERAKGNILERFSAQQFPDLHSELNLSSLELGDSALYFCASSAFGQGNEKLFFGSGTQLSVL.

The chain uses TRBV19 and TRBJ2-1, with TRBD2 identical over 10 bases. V dropped 0 bases and J dropped 4; count of bases not matched to a gene: 6. Per the germline V gene, CDR1 is LNHDA and CDR2 is SQIVND (reference sequence). The CDR3 runs 17 residues. The CDR3 bases are TGTGCCAGTAGTATAGATCTAGCGACTAGCGGGTACAATGAGCAGTTCTTC. The encoded protein is CASSIDLATSGYNEQFF.

The rearrangement links TRBV27 to TRBJ2-2; no clear D. Germline CDR1 and CDR2: MNHEY and SMNVEV (reference sequence). Trimming took off 6 bases at V and 1 base at J, with 9 bases between the two ends. This CDR3 region has 14 residues. The CDR3 region is CASRPRRNTGELFF. The CDR3 DNA reads TGTGCCAGCAGGCCGAGGAGGAACACCGGGGAGCTGTTTTTT.

This rearrangement joins TRBV6-6 to TRBJ1-2; TRBD1 is a possible D gene (6 bases). Germline loops: CDR1 MNHNY, CDR2 SVGAGI (reference sequence). The CDR3 totals 14 residues. Trimming left V 7 bases short and J 3 bases short, with 15 bases between. The CDR3 spells CASTGAGADYGYTF. The DNA of the CDR3 is TGTGCCAGCACAGGGGCAGGGGCGGACTATGGCTACACCTTC.

The table lists this clone with a count of one. The rearrangement uses TRBV27 and TRBJ2-3, with 14 positions matching TRBD2. CDR1 is MNHEY and CDR2 is SMNVEV in the germline V gene (reference sequence). The ends lost 3 bases at V and 5 bases at J; junction bases unmatched: 4. The CDR3 is 16 amino acids. The CDR3: CASSFGTSGSKDTQYF. The CDR3 bases are TGTGCCAGCAGTTTTGGGACTAGCGGGAGTAAAGATACGCAGTATTTT.

This rearrangement joins TRBV18 to TRBJ2-7; 9 positions match TRBD2. V lost 3 bases to trimming and J lost 2 bases; unmatched junction nucleotides: 2. CDR1 is KGHSH, CDR2 LQKENI, per germline. The CDR3 spans 14 residues. The CDR3 region has the DNA TGTGCCAGCTCACCGGCTAGCGGGGCCTACGAGCAGTACTTC. This translates into CASSPASGAYEQYF.

This chain uses TRBV5-1 with TRBJ2-2; unclear D gene. Germline assignment: CDR1 SGHRS and CDR2 YFSETQ. The CDR3 sequence is 15 residues long. With 0 bases removed from V and 2 bases from J, the gap between germline ends came to 8 bases. The CDR3 DNA is TGCGCCAGCAGCTTGGCTAGTGCAAACACCGGGGAGCTGTTTTTT. Translated: CASSLASANTGELFF.